This T cell receptor (beta chain) appears in the sequencing data of a study of blood T cell repertoires in COVID-19. The wider study: Sample material is recorded as cDNA or gDNA derived from T cells, B-cell-depleted T cells, or PBMCs.

Germline V gene data show CDR1 as SGHRS and CDR2 as YFSETQ. J was trimmed by 1 base and V by 4 bases; bases with no gene match: 3. CDR3 size: 14 residues. Assay used: immunoSEQ multiplex PCR; TCRdb lists only in-frame clones, some missing. The sample includes around 120,000 clones, 55% to 75% seen only once; the top ten take under 1%. The sequence was collected from a human donor with acute or convalescent COVID-19. The donor label of this sample is uncertain. Sequencing was done on a sample of peripheral blood. The chain recombines TRBV5-1 with TRBJ1-1; TRBD1 agrees at 8 bases. DNA for the CDR3: TGCGCCAGCAGCGGTGGACAGGGGAACACTGAAGCTTTCTTT. Protein: CASSGGQGNTEAFF.